This TCR beta chain was identified in a study of T cell changes during pregnancy in multiple sclerosis. V gave up 0 bases and J gave up 5 bases; unmatched junction bases: 7. The CDR3 loop spans 15 amino acids. Germline V gene data show CDR1 as SGHRS and CDR2 as YFSETQ. Generated by immunoSEQ multiplex PCR, the TCRdb table keeps only in-frame clones and is missing some. This repertoire shows tens of thousands of clones, roughly 89% found once; its top ten account for approximately 1.3%. The chain couples TRBV5-1 to TRBJ1-1; 7 bases map to TRBD1. The starting material was CD4+ T cells from peripheral blood mononuclear cells, obtained in the first trimester of pregnancy. The sequence derives from a female donor with multiple sclerosis, enrolled in a pregnancy study. CDR3: CASSLDSGGITEAFF. The DNA for the CDR3 is TGCGCCAGCAGCTTGGATTCAGGGGGAATTACTGAAGCTTTCTTT.